These T cell receptor beta chains were read from a single sample in a study of vaccination effects on CD4 cells after COVID-19. The table came from immunoSEQ multiplex PCR; TCRdb's copy has only in-frame clones and leaves some out. The data contain 20,000 to 30,000 clones, more than 70% of them singletons. No antigen has been identified for these receptors. The sequences come from CD4+ T cells from PBMCs cultured with HCoV-NL63 spike peptides, collected before COVID-19 vaccination. These TCRs come from a human donor who received a COVID-19 vaccine. The CDR3 runs from the conserved cysteine through the conserved F or W. The D gene is left open where the match is weak. Clone size is not always given. Where it is, it says once, few, many or a class for expanded clones.

-	TRBJ1-5	TRBV29-1	-	TGCAGCGTTAAACAGGGTGGGGATCAGCCCCAGCATTTT	CSVKQGGDQPQHF
-	TRBJ2-2	TRBV29-1	-	TGCAGCGTTAGGCAGGCGAGGAACACCGGGGAGCTGTTTTTT	CSVRQARNTGELFF
-	TRBJ2-3	TRBV27	-	TGTGCCAGCAGTCGCGGACTAGGGGGAGATACGCAGTATTTT	CASSRGLGGDTQYF
-	TRBJ1-1	TRBV11-2	-	TGTGCCAGCAGCTTTGATAGGCGCGAGACTGAAGCTTTCTTT	CASSFDRRETEAFF
-	TRBJ2-1	TRBV5-4	-	TGTGCCACCCGCAGAAATCAGGGCAGTGAGCAGTTCTTC	CATRRNQGSEQFF
TRBD1	TRBJ2-3	TRBV5-1	-	TGCGCCAGCAGCTTGGCCCCGGCAGGGGGTACAGATACGCAGTATTTT	CASSLAPAGGTDTQYF
TRBD2	TRBJ2-3	TRBV10-3	-	TGTGCCATGTCTCGCGGTGGGGGGGCAGATACGCAGTATTTT	CAMSRGGGADTQYF
TRBD2	TRBJ2-7	TRBV5-1	once	TGCGCCAGCAGCTCAGCCAGCGGGAGTTACTACGAGCAGTACTTC	CASSSASGSYYEQYF
TRBD2	TRBJ2-3	TRBV7-7	-	TGTGCCAGCAGCTTAATAGCGGGGGGGTTTGGCACAGATACGCAGTATTTT	CASSLIAGGFGTDTQYF
-	TRBJ2-7	TRBV18	-	TGTGCCAGTTCAACTATATCGAGGGGTCAAATAGACGAGCAGTACTTC	CASSTISRGQIDEQYF
-	TRBJ2-1	TRBV7-9	-	TGTGCCAGCAGCCGCACGTTCAATGAGCAGTTCTTC	CASSRTFNEQFF
-	TRBJ2-7	TRBV12-3/TRBV12-4	-	TGTGCCAGCAGCCGGGGCTTGGACGAGCAGTACTTC	CASSRGLDEQYF
TRBD1	TRBJ1-1	TRBV29-1	-	TGCAGCGGTTCGGGACAGGGAAGTGGCGTGAACACTGAAGCTTTCTTT	CSGSGQGSGVNTEAFF
TRBD1	TRBJ1-2	TRBV2	-	TGTGCCAGCACTGGGACAGGGGGCGCCTATGGCTACACCTTC	CASTGTGGAYGYTF
-	TRBJ1-5	TRBV10-3	-	TGTGCCACCCAGGGACCTAGTAGCAATCAGCCCCAGCATTTT	CATQGPSSNQPQHF
-	TRBJ1-1	TRBV6-5	few	TGTGCCAGCAGCAACCAGATGAACACTGAAGCTTTCTTT	CASSNQMNTEAFF
-	TRBJ1-1	TRBV6-5	once	TGTGCCAGCAGCCGAACAGGACAGAACACTGAAGCTTTCTTT	CASSRTGQNTEAFF
TRBD1	TRBJ1-5	TRBV30	few	TGTGCCTGGGGGACAGGGTTGAGTCAGCCCCAGCATTTT	CAWGTGLSQPQHF
TRBD2	TRBJ2-1	TRBV11-3	-	TGTGCCAGCAGCTCTCGGTGGGCAGGGACTAGCGGGAGAGGCTACAATGAGCAGTTCTTC	CASSSRWAGTSGRGYNEQFF
-	TRBJ2-3	TRBV19	-	TGTGCCAGTAGTACTAGTACAGATACGCAGTATTTT	CASSTSTDTQYF
TRBD2	TRBJ2-7	TRBV7-9	-	TGTGCCAGCAGCCAATACGGGACTATCTACGAGCAGTACTTC	CASSQYGTIYEQYF
-	TRBJ2-7	TRBV7-8	medium-sized	TGTGCCAGCAGCCCTACGGAGTTAACTGAGCAGTACTTC	CASSPTELTEQYF
TRBD2	TRBJ2-1	TRBV2	-	TGTGCCAGCAGCCAACTAGCGGGAGGGTACTACAATGAGCAGTTCTTC	CASSQLAGGYYNEQFF
-	TRBJ1-3	TRBV18	-	TGTGCCAGCTCACCAACAGATGATTCTGGAAACACCATATATTTT	CASSPTDDSGNTIYF
TRBD1	TRBJ1-2	TRBV3-1/TRBV3-2	-	TGTGCCAGCAGCCGTTCCGGGACAGGGGGCTATGGCTACACCTTC	CASSRSGTGGYGYTF
TRBD1	TRBJ1-4	TRBV18	-	TGTGCCAGCTCAAGGCAACAGGGGACAACTAATGAAAAACTGTTTTTT	CASSRQQGTTNEKLFF
TRBD2	TRBJ2-1	TRBV10-2	-	TGCGCCAGCAGTGACCCGGGACTAGCGGGACGGCGCTCTTACAATGAGCAGTTCTTC	CASSDPGLAGRRSYNEQFF
-	TRBJ2-1	TRBV7-2	-	TGTGCCAGCAGCTTAGCACGGGGGCGAGGTGAGCAGTTCTTC	CASSLARGRGEQFF